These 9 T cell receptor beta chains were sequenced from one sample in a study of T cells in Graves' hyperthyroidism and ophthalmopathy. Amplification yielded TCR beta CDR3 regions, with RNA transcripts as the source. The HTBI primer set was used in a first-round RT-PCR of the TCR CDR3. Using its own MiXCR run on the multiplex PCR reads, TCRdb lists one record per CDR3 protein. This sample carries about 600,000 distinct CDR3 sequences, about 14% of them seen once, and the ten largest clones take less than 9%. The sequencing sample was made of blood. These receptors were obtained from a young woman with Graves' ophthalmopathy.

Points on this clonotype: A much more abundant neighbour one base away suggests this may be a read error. The CDR3 loop is CASKPRGRTYDAEAFF. For the CDR3, the DNA is TGTGCCAGCAAACCCCGGGGGCGGACCTACGACGCTGAAGCTTTCTTT. V gene TRBV3-1 combines with J gene TRBJ1-1, with a tentative D call TRBD1 (6 bases). Trimming cost V 7 bases and J 6 bases, with 24 bases left between them. CDR3 size: 16 residues. The germline gives CDR1 LGHDT, CDR2 YNNKEL (reference sequence).

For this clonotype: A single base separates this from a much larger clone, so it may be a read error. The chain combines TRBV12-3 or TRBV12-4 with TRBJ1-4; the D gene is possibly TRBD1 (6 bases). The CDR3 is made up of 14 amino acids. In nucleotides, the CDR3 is TGTGCCAGCAGGGCGGACAGTTTATATGAAAAACTGCTTTTT. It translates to CASRADSLYEKLLF.

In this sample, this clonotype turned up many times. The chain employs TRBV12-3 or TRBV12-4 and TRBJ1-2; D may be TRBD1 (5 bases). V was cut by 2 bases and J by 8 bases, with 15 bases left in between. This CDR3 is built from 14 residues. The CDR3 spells CASSLQGGIGGYTF. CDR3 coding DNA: TGTGCCAGCAGTTTACAGGGAGGGATAGGAGGCTACACCTTC.

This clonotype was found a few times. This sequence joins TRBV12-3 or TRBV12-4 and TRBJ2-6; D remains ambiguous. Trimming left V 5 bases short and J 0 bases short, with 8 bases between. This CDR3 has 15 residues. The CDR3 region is CASSAWSSGANVLTF. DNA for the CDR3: TGTGCCAGCAGTGCCTGGAGCTCTGGGGCCAACGTCCTGACTTTC.

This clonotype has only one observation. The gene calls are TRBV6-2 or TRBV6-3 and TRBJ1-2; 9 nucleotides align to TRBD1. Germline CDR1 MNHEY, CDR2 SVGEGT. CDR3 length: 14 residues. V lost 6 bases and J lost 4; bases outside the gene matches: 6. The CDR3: CASSRDRVGYGYTF. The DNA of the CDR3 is TGTGCCAGCAGCCGGGACAGGGTTGGCTATGGCTACACCTTC.

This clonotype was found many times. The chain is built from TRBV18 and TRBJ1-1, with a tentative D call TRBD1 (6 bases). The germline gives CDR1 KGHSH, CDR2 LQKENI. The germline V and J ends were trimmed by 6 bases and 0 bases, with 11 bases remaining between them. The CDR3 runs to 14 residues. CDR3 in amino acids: CASSPRDMNTEAFF. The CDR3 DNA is TGTGCCAGCTCTCCGCGGGACATGAACACTGAAGCTTTCTTT.

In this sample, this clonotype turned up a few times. The CDR3 region has the DNA TGTGCCAGCAGTGAGGGGGCGGGAGCTTTCTTT. It codes for CASSEGAGAFF. The chain uses TRBV6-1 and TRBJ1-1; D might be TRBD1 (6 bases). V lost 3 bases to trimming and J lost 10 bases, with 9 bases between them. The CDR3 is made up of 11 amino acids. CDR1 and CDR2 from the germline V gene are MNHNS and SASEGT.

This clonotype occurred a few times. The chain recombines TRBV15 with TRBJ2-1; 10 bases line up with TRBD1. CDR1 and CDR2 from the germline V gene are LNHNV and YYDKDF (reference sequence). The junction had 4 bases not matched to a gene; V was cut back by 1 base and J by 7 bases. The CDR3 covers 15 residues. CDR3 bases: TGTGCCACCAGCAGAGGACAGGGGGCTGGAAATGAGCAGTTCTTC. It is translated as CATSRGQGAGNEQFF.

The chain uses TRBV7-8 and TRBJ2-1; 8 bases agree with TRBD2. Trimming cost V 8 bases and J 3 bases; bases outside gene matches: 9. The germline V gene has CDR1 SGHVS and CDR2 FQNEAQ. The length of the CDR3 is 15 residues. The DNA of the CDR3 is TGTGCCAGCTTCGCCGATAGCGGGAACTACAATGAGCAGTTCTTC. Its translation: CASFADSGNYNEQFF.